Given below is one T cell receptor (beta chain) in context. In the authors' workflow: Reference gene primers were amplified, and this amplification served to estimate nucleated cell counts. Produced via immunoSEQ multiplex PCR; TCRdb's table is partial and in-frame only. Clone size and the V and J calls come from that table; the DNA yielded D and trimming. The repertoire has under 300,000 clones, around 90% of them found once; the top ten carry 6% to 7%. The source of the sample is a study of blood T cell repertoires in COVID-19. Overall study: The United States, Italy and Spain were the sources of the acute and convalescent COVID-19 samples.

V dropped 5 bases and J dropped 0 bases, with 13 bases sitting between them. CDR3 length: 15 residues. Germline V gene lookup returns CDR1 MNHEY and CDR2 SMNVEV (reference sequence). The sequencing input was PBMCs or T cells enriched from blood (not recorded which). The J gene is TRBJ1-1, the V gene TRBV27, with D possibly matching TRBD1 (5 bases). This clonotype was sampled from a woman in her 30s with acute COVID-19. The CDR3 reads CASSPGGRMNTEAFF. The CDR3 nucleotides are TGTGCCAGCAGTCCCGGGGGGAGAATGAACACTGAAGCTTTCTTT.